Following are 25 T cell receptor beta chains from one sample sequenced in a study of cytomegalovirus exposure and HLA in healthy donors. With 60 Vbeta and 13 Jbeta primers, the PCR was carried out. Here immunoSEQ multiplex PCR was the method, and the copy in TCRdb shows in-frame clones only, minus some. The data show 150,000 to 200,000 clones, about 70% seen once. The sequencing sample was made of PBMCs. Receptor source: a woman in her twenties or thirties in good health and CMV-seronegative.

The chain carries TRBV2 and TRBJ2-2; 11 bases agree with TRBD2. Germline CDR1 SNHLY, CDR2 FYNNEI. The trim removed 5 bases at V and 5 bases at J, leaving 4 bases unmatched. This CDR3 spans 15 amino acids. The CDR3 DNA sequence: TGTGCCAGCAGTCCCTGGACTAGCGGGACCGGGGAGCTGTTTTTT. It translates to CASSPWTSGTGELFF.

This clone was found once. DNA of the CDR3: TGCGCCAGCAGCCAAGACGTAGCGGGGGGGCCAGAGACCCAGTACTTC. Translation gives CASSQDVAGGPETQYF. The chain recombines TRBV4-1 with TRBJ2-5; TRBD2 matches at 11 bases. Trimming took 0 bases from V and 4 from J; bases not matched to a gene: 4. Germline V lookup: CDR1 MGHRA, CDR2 YSYEKL. The CDR3 is 16 amino acids.

This clone was counted between two and nine times. The gene calls are TRBV19 and TRBJ1-1; 7 bases line up with TRBD1. V lost 5 bases and J lost 0; bases outside the gene matches: 6. The CDR3 has 15 amino acids. From germline, CDR1 is LNHDA and CDR2 SQIVND (reference sequence). The CDR3 is CASSLGQVMNTEAFF. Written as DNA, the CDR3 is TGTGCCAGTAGTCTTGGACAGGTAATGAACACTGAAGCTTTCTTT.

The chain links TRBV2 to TRBJ1-2; 9 nucleotides agree with TRBD1. This CDR3 is 14 amino acids long. Germline V CDR1 and CDR2: SNHLY, FYNNEI. After removal of 10 bases from V and 5 bases from J, the junction contained 11 bases not matched to a gene. The CDR3 spells CANALQGAGYGYTF. CDR3 bases: TGTGCCAACGCGTTACAGGGGGCGGGGTATGGCTACACCTTC.

This clone was observed a few times. The V call is TRBV5-5, the J call TRBJ2-3; 7 positions match TRBD2. Germline V CDR1 and CDR2: SGHKS, YYEKEE (reference sequence). Trimming took 4 bases from V and 5 from J; bases not matched to a gene: 19. The CDR3 runs to 18 residues. The CDR3 region has the DNA TGTGCCAGCAGCAGGGCGGCTAGCGGCCCACATGGGGGAGATACGCAGTATTTT. Its protein is CASSRAASGPHGGDTQYF.

This clone has just a few counts. The rearrangement joins TRBV6-1 to TRBJ1-4; 8 bases agree with TRBD1. The CDR3 totals 15 residues. Germline V lookup: CDR1 MNHNS, CDR2 SASEGT. With V trimmed by 3 bases and J by 7 bases, 7 bases remained unmatched. In DNA, the CDR3 is TGTGCCAGCAGTGATACGGACAGGGCTCGTGAAAAACTGTTTTTT. This encodes CASSDTDRAREKLFF.

This clone came up a few times. This chain uses TRBV6-5 with TRBJ2-7, with 9 bases identical to TRBD2. CDR1 MNHEY and CDR2 SVGAGI come from the germline V gene. This CDR3 comprises 15 residues. The J segment lost 2 bases and the V segment lost 6 bases, leaving 8 bases of the junction unmatched. This chain's CDR3 is CASRLAPSGTYEQYF. The CDR3 DNA reads as TGTGCCAGCAGACTGGCGCCTAGCGGGACCTACGAGCAGTACTTC.

V and J are TRBV9 and TRBJ1-1, with 8 bases fitting TRBD1. Germline V gene sequence: CDR1 SGDLS, CDR2 YYNGEE. The CDR3 runs 17 residues. The junction had 10 bases not matched to a gene; V was cut back by 2 bases and J by 1 base. The CDR3 is CASSVSDRVVWNTEAFF. The CDR3 nucleotides read TGTGCCAGCAGCGTTTCGGACAGGGTTGTTTGGAACACTGAAGCTTTCTTT.

This clone was picked up a small number of times. The rearrangement links TRBV19 to TRBJ1-1; D gene ambiguous. This CDR3 spans 14 amino acids. Deletions cut 7 bases from V and 1 base from J, with 13 bases between. CDR1 is LNHDA, CDR2 SQIVND, per germline (reference sequence). The chain's CDR3 is CASIGQAANTEAFF. CDR3 nucleotides: TGTGCCAGTATTGGGCAGGCCGCGAACACTGAAGCTTTCTTT.

The genes are TRBV19 and TRBJ1-2; TRBD1 agrees at 9 bases. Per the germline V gene, CDR1 is LNHDA and CDR2 is SQIVND (reference sequence). The CDR3 runs to 15 residues. V shed 9 bases, J shed 8 bases, and the junction held 16 bases outside the gene matches. Here the CDR3 DNA reads TGTGCCAGCCTAACATTTGCCGGGACAGGGAAGGGCTACACCTTC. Translated: CASLTFAGTGKGYTF.

The genes are TRBV29-1 and TRBJ2-2; 8 nucleotides match TRBD1. Unmatched junction bases numbered 6, after V lost 5 bases and J lost 1 base. Germline CDR1 SQVTM, CDR2 ANQGSEA. The CDR3 is 15 residues long. The DNA of the CDR3 is TGCAGCGTTCTGTTCGGACAGGGGAACACCGGGGAGCTGTTTTTT. It yields the protein CSVLFGQGNTGELFF.

This clone was seen just once. The chain has TRBV4-2 and TRBJ2-1, with 7 bases identical to TRBD2. Germline V gene lookup returns CDR1 LGHNA and CDR2 YNFKEQ. The CDR3 contains 15 residues. With V trimmed by 1 base and J by 5 bases, 5 bases remained unmatched. This CDR3 reads CASSQGLAVNNEQFF. CDR3 bases: TGTGCCAGCAGCCAAGGTCTAGCGGTTAACAATGAGCAGTTCTTC.

This clone was seen just once. The CDR3 nucleotides are TGTGCCAGCAGCTCGTGGAGGACAGGTTGGAATGGCTACACCTTC. It encodes CASSSWRTGWNGYTF. V gene TRBV5-4 combines with J gene TRBJ1-2; 7 nucleotides align to TRBD1. V dropped 3 bases and J dropped 6; count of bases not matched to a gene: 11. CDR3 length: 15 residues. CDR1 and CDR2 from the germline V gene are SGHNT and YYREEE (reference sequence).

V usage is TRBV27 and J usage is TRBJ2-7; D perhaps matches TRBD2 (7 bases). The V gene lost 7 bases and the J gene lost 5 bases, with 21 bases spanning the gap. CDR3 length: 15 residues. Germline loops: CDR1 MNHEY, CDR2 SMNVEV (reference sequence). The CDR3 loop reads CASNRWGGRVHEQYF. CDR3 nucleotides: TGTGCCAGCAATCGGTGGGGGGGGCGGGTGCACGAGCAGTACTTC.

The V and J genes are TRBV27 and TRBJ1-1, with 10 bases identical to TRBD1. Germline values: CDR1 MNHEY, CDR2 SMNVEV (reference sequence). This CDR3 contains 17 residues. J was trimmed by 3 bases and V by 0 bases; bases with no gene match: 7. CDR3 bases: TGTGCCAGCAGTTTATCCACGACAGGGGGCGCGGACACTGAAGCTTTCTTT. Its translation is CASSLSTTGGADTEAFF.

This chain links TRBV27 with TRBJ2-1; 9 bases map to TRBD2. This CDR3 has 15 amino acids. Trimming took 2 bases from V and 5 from J; bases not matched to a gene: 4. Germline CDR1 MNHEY, CDR2 SMNVEV (reference sequence). The CDR3 region is CASSLAGGYNNEQFF. The CDR3 region has the DNA TGTGCCAGCAGTTTAGCGGGAGGGTACAACAATGAGCAGTTCTTC.

This clone appeared once. The chain combines TRBV7-8 with TRBJ2-4; 9 nucleotides line up with TRBD1. The germline gives CDR1 SGHVS, CDR2 FQNEAQ. With 5 bases clipped from V and 0 bases from J, the junction kept 11 bases outside the gene matches. This CDR3 is 18 amino acids long. CDR3: CASSPPPHRGLAKNIQYF. As DNA, the CDR3 is TGTGCCAGCAGCCCCCCCCCTCACAGGGGGCTAGCCAAAAACATTCAGTACTTC.

The chain recombines TRBV5-4 with TRBJ2-7, with D possibly TRBD2 on 6 matching bases. The CDR3 length is 18 residues. Germline V lookup: CDR1 SGHNT, CDR2 YYREEE (reference sequence). The ends were cut back, 1 base at V and 2 bases at J, with 22 bases in the middle. CDR3 sequence reads: CASSLLPAPWEDTYEQYF. Here the CDR3 DNA reads TGTGCCAGCAGCTTGCTTCCGGCACCGTGGGAGGATACCTACGAGCAGTACTTC.

The V gene is TRBV11-2, the J gene TRBJ2-1; TRBD1 is a possible D gene (7 bases). The germline gives CDR1 SGHAT, CDR2 FQNNGV. The CDR3 has 11 amino acids. Trimming took 5 bases from V and 15 from J, leaving 14 bases between them. This CDR3 reads CASSRGTALFF. Here the CDR3 DNA reads TGTGCCAGCAGCCGCGGGACAGCTCTGTTCTTC.

The gene calls are TRBV2 and TRBJ1-5, with D perhaps matching TRBD1 (6 bases). CDR1 is SNHLY and CDR2 is FYNNEI in the germline V gene. This CDR3 is 12 amino acids long. Trimming left V 7 bases short and J 7 bases short, with 11 bases between. The CDR3 protein is CASTGEGQPQHF. DNA for the CDR3: TGTGCCAGCACAGGGGAAGGCCAGCCCCAGCATTTT.

The chain carries TRBV10-3 and TRBJ2-7, with 7 positions matching TRBD1. The germline V gene encodes CDR1 ENHRY and CDR2 SYGVKD. Losses at the gene ends were 5 bases for V and 3 bases for J; bases not matched to a gene: 4. The CDR3 loop spans 13 amino acids. CDR3 residues: CAISRQGNYEQYF. In DNA, the CDR3 is TGTGCCATCAGTAGACAGGGAAACTACGAGCAGTACTTC.

The chain joins TRBV4-1 to TRBJ2-7, with TRBD1 as a possible D gene (6 bases). From germline, CDR1 is MGHRA and CDR2 YSYEKL. V lost 1 base and J 2 bases, leaving 12 bases between the germline ends. The CDR3 runs 15 residues. The CDR3 coding sequence is TGCGCCAGCAGCCAAGCTTTGACAGGCGCCTACGAGCAGTACTTC. Protein sequence: CASSQALTGAYEQYF.

The chain employs TRBV5-4 and TRBJ1-1, with D maybe TRBD1 (6 bases). V was shortened by 5 bases and J by 4 bases, with 15 bases between the two germline ends. Germline CDR1 and CDR2: SGHNT and YYREEE (reference sequence). This CDR3 spans 14 amino acids. CDR3: CASRLQGDATEAFF. The CDR3 coding sequence is TGTGCCAGCAGATTACAGGGAGATGCCACTGAAGCTTTCTTT.

This chain joins TRBV11-3 and TRBJ2-5; 7 bases are a match to TRBD2. The junction had 10 bases not matched to a gene; V was cut back by 4 bases and J by 2 bases. In germline, CDR1 is SGHNT, CDR2 YENEEA. The CDR3 totals 16 residues. The CDR3 region has the DNA TGTGCCAGCAGCTCCCTTTCGGGAGGTGGTCAAGAGACCCAGTACTTC. As protein: CASSSLSGGGQETQYF.

V gene TRBV19 combines with J gene TRBJ2-3; 7 bases line up with TRBD2. The CDR3 runs 14 residues. Trimming at V came to 4 bases and at J to 6 bases, leaving 7 bases not matched to a gene. Germline assignment: CDR1 LNHDA and CDR2 SQIVND (reference sequence). The chain's CDR3 is CASSRAGALDTQYF. CDR3 nucleotides: TGTGCCAGTAGTAGGGCGGGAGCCCTCGATACGCAGTATTTT. The full variable domain, completed using reference TRBV19 and TRBJ2-3, is DGGITQSPKYLFRKEGQNVTLSCEQNLNHDAMYWYRQDPGQGLRLIYYSQIVNDFQKGDIAEGYSVSREKKESFPLTVTSAQKNPTAFYLCASSRAGALDTQYFGPGTRLTVL.